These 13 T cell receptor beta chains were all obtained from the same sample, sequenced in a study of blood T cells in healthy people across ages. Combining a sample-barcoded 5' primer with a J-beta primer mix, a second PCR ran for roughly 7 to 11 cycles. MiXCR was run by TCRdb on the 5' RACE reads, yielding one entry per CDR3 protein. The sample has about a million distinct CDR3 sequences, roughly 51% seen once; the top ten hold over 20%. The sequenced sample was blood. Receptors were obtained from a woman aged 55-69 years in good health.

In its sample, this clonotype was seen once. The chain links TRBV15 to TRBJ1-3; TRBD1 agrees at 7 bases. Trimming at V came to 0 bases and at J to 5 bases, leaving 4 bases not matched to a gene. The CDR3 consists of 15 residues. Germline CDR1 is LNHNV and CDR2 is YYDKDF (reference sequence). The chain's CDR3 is CATSRDKGARNTIYF. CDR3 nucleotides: TGTGCCACCAGCAGAGATAAGGGGGCCCGAAACACCATATATTTT. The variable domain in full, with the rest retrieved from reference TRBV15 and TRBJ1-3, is DAMVIQNPRYQVTQFGKPVTLSCSQTLNHNVMYWYQQKSSQAPKLLFHYYDKDFNNEADTPDNFQSRRPNTSFCFLDIRSPGLGDTAMYLCATSRDKGARNTIYFGEGSWLTVV.

The DNA for the CDR3 is TGCAGTGCTCAATATAGCGGGAGGCCCTACAATGAGCAGTACTTC. This codes for CSAQYSGRPYNEQYF. The chain joins TRBV20-1 to TRBJ2-5; 10 bases line up with TRBD2. Germline V gene lookup returns CDR1 DFQATT and CDR2 SNEGSKA (reference sequence). The V segment lost 5 bases and the J segment 11 bases; nucleotides outside the gene matches: 17. The CDR3 extends over 15 amino acids.

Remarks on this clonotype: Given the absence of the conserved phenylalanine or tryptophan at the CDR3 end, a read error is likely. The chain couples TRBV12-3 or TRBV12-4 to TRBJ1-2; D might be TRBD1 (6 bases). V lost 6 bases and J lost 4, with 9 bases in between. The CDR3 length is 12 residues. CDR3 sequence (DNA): TGTGCCAGCAGGTTACAGGGCTATGGCTACACCTAC. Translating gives CASRLQGYGYTY.

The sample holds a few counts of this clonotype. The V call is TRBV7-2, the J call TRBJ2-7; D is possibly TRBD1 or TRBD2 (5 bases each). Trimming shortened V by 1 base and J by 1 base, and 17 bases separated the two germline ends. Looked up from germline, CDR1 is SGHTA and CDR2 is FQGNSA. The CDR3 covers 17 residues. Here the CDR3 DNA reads TGTGCCAGCAGCTTAGAACCTGGACGGGACGGATCCTACGAGCAGTACTTC. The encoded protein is CASSLEPGRDGSYEQYF.

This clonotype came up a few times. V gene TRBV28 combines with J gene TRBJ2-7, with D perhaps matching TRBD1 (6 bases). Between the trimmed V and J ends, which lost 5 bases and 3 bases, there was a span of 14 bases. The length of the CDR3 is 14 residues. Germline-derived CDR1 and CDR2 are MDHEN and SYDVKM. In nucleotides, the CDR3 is TGTGCCAGCAGTCTAACTTGGACAGTCTACGAGCAGTACTTC. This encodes CASSLTWTVYEQYF.

The CDR3 DNA sequence: TGTGCCACCAGCAGAGAGACAGGGGTAAGGGGGGCCAACGTCCTGACTTTC. Its protein is CATSRETGVRGANVLTF. The chain carries TRBV15 and TRBJ2-6; 8 bases agree with TRBD1. The V gene's germline CDR1 is LNHNV and CDR2 YYDKDF (reference sequence). With V trimmed by 0 bases and J by 4 bases, 5 bases remained unmatched. The CDR3 runs 17 residues.

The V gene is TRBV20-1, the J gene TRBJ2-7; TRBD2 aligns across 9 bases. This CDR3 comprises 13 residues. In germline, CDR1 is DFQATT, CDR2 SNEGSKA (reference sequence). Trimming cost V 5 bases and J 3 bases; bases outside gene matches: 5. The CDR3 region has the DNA TGCAGTGCTCACATAGCGGGAGTCTACGAGCAGTACTTC. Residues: CSAHIAGVYEQYF.

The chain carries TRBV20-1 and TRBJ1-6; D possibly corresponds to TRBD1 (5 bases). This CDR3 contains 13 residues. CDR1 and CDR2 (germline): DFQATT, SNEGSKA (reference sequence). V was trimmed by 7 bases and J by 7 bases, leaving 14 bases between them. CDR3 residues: CSGVGRENSPLHF. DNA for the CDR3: TGCAGTGGAGTGGGCAGGGAGAATTCACCCCTCCACTTT.

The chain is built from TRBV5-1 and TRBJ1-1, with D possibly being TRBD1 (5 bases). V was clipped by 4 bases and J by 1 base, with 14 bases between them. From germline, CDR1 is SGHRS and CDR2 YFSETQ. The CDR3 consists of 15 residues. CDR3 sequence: CASSKKGRENTEAFF. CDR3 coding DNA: TGCGCCAGCAGCAAGAAGGGACGGGAGAACACTGAAGCTTTCTTT. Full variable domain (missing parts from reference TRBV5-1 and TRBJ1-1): KAGVTQTPRYLIKTRGQQVTLSCSPISGHRSVSWYQQTPGQGLQFLFEYFSETQRNKGNFPGRFSGRQFSNSRSEMNVSTLELGDSALYLCASSKKGRENTEAFFGQGTRLTVV.

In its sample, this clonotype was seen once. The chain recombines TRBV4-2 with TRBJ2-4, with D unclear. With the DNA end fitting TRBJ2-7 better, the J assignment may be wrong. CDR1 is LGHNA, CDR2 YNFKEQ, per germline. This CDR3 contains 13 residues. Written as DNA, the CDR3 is TGTGCCAGCAGCCAAGAGGTCCGTTTCGAGCAGTACTTC. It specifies CASSQEVRFEQYF.

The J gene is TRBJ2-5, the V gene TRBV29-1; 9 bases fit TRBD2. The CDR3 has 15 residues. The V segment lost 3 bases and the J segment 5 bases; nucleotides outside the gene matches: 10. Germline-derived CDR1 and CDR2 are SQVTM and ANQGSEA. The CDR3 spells CSVDGRREGPETQYF. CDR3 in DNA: TGCAGCGTTGACGGGCGGCGGGAGGGCCCGGAGACCCAGTACTTC.

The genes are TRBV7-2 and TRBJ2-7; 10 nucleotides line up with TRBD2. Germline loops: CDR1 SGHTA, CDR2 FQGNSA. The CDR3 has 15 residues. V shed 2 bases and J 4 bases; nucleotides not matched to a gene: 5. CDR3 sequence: CASSLTRTSGYEQYF. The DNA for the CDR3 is TGTGCCAGCAGCTTAACTAGGACTAGCGGATACGAGCAGTACTTC.

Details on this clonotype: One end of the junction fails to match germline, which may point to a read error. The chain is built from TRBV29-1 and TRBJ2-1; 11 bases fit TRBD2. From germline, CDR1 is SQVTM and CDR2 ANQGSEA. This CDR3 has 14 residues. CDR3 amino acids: CSVGTSGRSGERFF. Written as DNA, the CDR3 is TGCAGCGTTGGCACTAGCGGGAGATCGGGTGAGCGGTTCTTC.